The clone carrying this T cell receptor (beta chain) was detected many times. CDR1 is SQVTM, CDR2 ANQGSEA, per germline. The CDR3 sequence is 17 residues long. Trimming cost V 1 base and J 0 bases, with 16 bases left between them. These data originate in a study of T cells in Graves' hyperthyroidism and ophthalmopathy. Amplification of TCR beta CDR3 regions used RNA as the template. The TCR CDR3 first-round RT-PCR relied on the HTBI primer set. TCRdb re-called the multiplex PCR reads through MiXCR, storing one row per CDR3 protein. Of around 380,000 distinct CDR3 sequences in the sample, roughly 13% were seen once. Based on clinical symptoms, serum thyroxine and TRAb, thyroid ultrasound and orbital computed tomography, diagnoses were reached. The PBMCs had their origin in less than 13 ml of fresh peripheral blood.

The sample was blood. V and J are TRBV29-1 and TRBJ2-1; a possible D gene is TRBD2 (6 bases). The TCR was taken from a man aged 25-40 years with Graves' hyperthyroidism that later progressed to Graves' ophthalmopathy. DNA of the CDR3: TGCAGCGTTGAAGCAACCCGGGGGAGGCACTCCTACAATGAGCAGTTCTTC. It encodes CSVEATRGRHSYNEQFF.